The clone carrying this TCR beta chain was detected a few times. CDR3 size: 19 residues. The germline gives CDR1 SGHRS, CDR2 YFSETQ. Between the trimmed V and J ends, which lost 2 bases and 3 bases, there was a span of 24 bases. The data originate from a study of T cells after yellow fever vaccination. A single record per CDR3 protein comes from TCRdb applying MiXCR to the 5' RACE reads. The sample contains some 500,000 distinct CDR3 sequences, about 13% of which appear only once. The input for sequencing was PBMCs, taken on the day of the yellow fever booster vaccination. The receptor's source is a young man who received the YFV17D yellow fever vaccine. The genes are TRBV5-1 and TRBJ2-1, with a possible D match to TRBD1 (5 bases). CDR3 nucleotides: TGCGCCAGCAGCTTCATTTCAGGGAACCATCCGAGCAGCTACAATGAGCAGTTCTTC. Encoded protein: CASSFISGNHPSSYNEQFF. Drawing the rest from reference TRBV5-1 and TRBJ2-1, the complete variable domain is KAGVTQTPRYLIKTRGQQVTLSCSPISGHRSVSWYQQTPGQGLQFLFEYFSETQRNKGNFPGRFSGRQFSNSRSEMNVSTLELGDSALYLCASSFISGNHPSSYNEQFFGPGTRLTVL.